The TCR beta chain described here comes from a study of breast tumors, draining lymph nodes, adjacent tissues. Comments on this clonotype: Its antigen is undetermined.

Study-wide points: The lymph node origin of tumor T cells was framed as consistent with a hypothesis, not demonstrated. Tumors had less TCR diversity than lymph nodes, more than nontumor tissue.

The CDR3 runs 14 residues. Per germline, CDR1 SGHRS and CDR2 YFSETQ. V was pared by 4 bases and J by 3 bases, with 13 bases between. TCRdb reprocessed the multiplex PCR reads with MiXCR, giving one entry per CDR3 protein. The sample contains some 170,000 distinct CDR3 sequences, more than 25% of which appear only once. The lymph nodes were axillary draining lymph nodes from breast cancer patients. The sequenced material came from axillary lymph node tissue. The genes are TRBV5-1 and TRBJ1-1; D is unresolved. The sequence derives from a female donor with breast cancer. Some clones in this sample may be carry-over from other donors' samples. Here the CDR3 DNA reads TGCGCCAGCAGCCCCTCCCCCGGAGACACTGAAGCTTTCTTT. Its translation: CASSPSPGDTEAFF.